This paragraph reports one T cell receptor (beta chain). Division of CD4+ cells produced a CD45RA+ naive subset and a CD45RA-negative memory subset. This sample is drawn from a study of shared clonotypes between healthy human individuals. Here immunoSEQ multiplex PCR was the method, and the copy in TCRdb shows in-frame clones only, minus some. This table holds about 1.1 million clones, 60% to 80% found once. V gave up 5 bases and J gave up 4 bases; unmatched junction bases: 11. The CDR3 is made up of 16 amino acids. CDR1 and CDR2 (germline): MDHEN, SYDVKM. This chain links TRBV28 with TRBJ2-1; 7 nucleotides match TRBD2. The sample comprised memory CD4+ T cells from PBMCs. Described subset: CD45RA-negative fraction. The source of this sequence is a man aged 18 to 35 in good health. Some clones in this sample may be carry-over from other donors' samples. This chain's CDR3 is CASSRTGTNRYNEQFF. CDR3 nucleotide sequence: TGTGCCAGCAGTCGGACCGGGACTAATAGATACAATGAGCAGTTCTTC.